These 13 T cell receptor beta chains were all obtained from the same sample, sequenced in a study of blood T cells in healthy people across ages. It was with a sample-barcoded 5' primer and a J-beta primer mix that a second PCR of roughly 7 to 12 cycles was run. TCRdb ran MiXCR on the 5' RACE reads and lists one entry per CDR3 protein. This sample carries over 1,200,000 distinct CDR3 sequences, around 55% of them seen once, and the ten largest clones take over 6.5%. The sample comprised blood. Every receptor here comes from a man aged 18 to 30 in good health.

A few counts support this clonotype. The rearrangement links TRBV10-3 to TRBJ2-1, with 11 bases aligning to TRBD2. V gave up 10 bases and J gave up 4 bases; unmatched junction bases: 6. Per germline, CDR1 ENHRY and CDR2 SYGVKD. The CDR3 covers 14 residues. CDR3 in DNA: TGTGCCACCACCGGGACTAGCGGATACAATGAGCAGTTCTTC. Translated: CATTGTSGYNEQFF.

The J gene is TRBJ1-1, the V gene TRBV20-1; TRBD1 agrees at 8 bases. Germline CDR1 DFQATT, CDR2 SNEGSKA (reference sequence). This CDR3 spans 14 amino acids. V was pared by 1 base and J by 1 base, with 2 bases of the junction left unmatched. In DNA form, the CDR3 reads TGCAGTGCTAGAGCGGACAGGGCGAACACTGAAGCTTTCTTT. As protein: CSARADRANTEAFF.

The V and J genes are TRBV12-3 or TRBV12-4 and TRBJ2-5; D unresolved. The V end lost 0 bases, the J end lost 7 bases, and 12 bases lay between the germline ends. The CDR3 consists of 14 residues. As DNA, the CDR3 is TGTGCCAGCAGTTTAGCGTTCCTCGAGAGGACCCAGTACTTC. Protein sequence: CASSLAFLERTQYF.

The V gene is TRBV29-1, the J gene TRBJ2-1; a weak D match, TRBD1 (5 bases). V shed 3 bases and J shed 1 base, with 19 bases lying between them. In germline, CDR1 is SQVTM, CDR2 ANQGSEA. The CDR3 runs to 17 residues. The CDR3 reads CSVDPTLQVGSYNEQFF. The CDR3 DNA reads TGCAGCGTTGACCCGACCTTACAGGTTGGGTCCTACAATGAGCAGTTCTTC.

This chain links TRBV7-9 with TRBJ1-1; 7 nucleotides match TRBD1. V trimming: 1 base; J trimming: 4 bases; junction bases outside the gene matches: 6. The CDR3 loop spans 15 amino acids. CDR1 is SEHNR, CDR2 FQNEAQ, per germline (reference sequence). The CDR3: CASSLVPGGSTEAFF. The CDR3 DNA follows: TGTGCCAGCAGCTTAGTTCCAGGGGGTAGCACTGAAGCTTTCTTT.

The V and J genes are TRBV5-1 and TRBJ2-1; 13 bases fit TRBD2. J gave up 8 bases and V 4 bases, and 6 bases lay outside the gene matches. The V gene's germline CDR1 is SGHRS and CDR2 YFSETQ. This CDR3 contains 15 residues. As DNA, the CDR3 is TGCGCCAGCAGCCTTGGGACTAGCGGGATGGATGAGCAGTTCTTC. Residues: CASSLGTSGMDEQFF.

The gene calls are TRBV29-1 and TRBJ1-4; D may be TRBD1 (6 bases). There are 12 residues in the CDR3. Germline CDR1 reads SQVTM; CDR2 reads ANQGSEA. V shed 4 bases and J shed 8 bases, with 11 bases lying between them. The CDR3 nucleotides read TGCAGCGTTGGGATTACAGGGGAAAAACTGTTTTTT. Translated: CSVGITGEKLFF.

This clonotype has more than one count but fewer than ten. The CDR3 DNA follows: TGTGCCAGCAGTTCCCGGGACAGGGGGCGGGAGACCCAGTACTTC. Its translation is CASSSRDRGRETQYF. The V and J genes are TRBV12-3 or TRBV12-4 and TRBJ2-5; 12 bases line up with TRBD1. Trimming at V came to 4 bases and at J to 5 bases, leaving 5 bases not matched to a gene. The CDR3 spans 15 residues.

J is TRBJ2-5 and V is TRBV11-3; no firm D call. The V gene lost 0 bases and the J gene lost 6 bases, with 5 bases spanning the gap. The CDR3 extends over 12 amino acids. Germline assignment: CDR1 SGHNT and CDR2 YENEEA. CDR3 sequence: CASSLDRKTQYF. The CDR3, as DNA: TGTGCCAGCAGCTTAGATCGGAAGACCCAGTACTTC.

This chain links TRBV25-1 with TRBJ1-1; TRBD1 matches at 8 bases. The CDR3 length is 16 residues. V was clipped by 5 bases and J by 7 bases; unmatched bases: 15. Looked up from germline, CDR1 is MGHDK and CDR2 is SYGVNS. Written as DNA, the CDR3 is TGTGCCAGCAGTACCCACAAGGGGCAGGGGGCCGGTGAAGCTTTCTTT. Translation: CASSTHKGQGAGEAFF.

The chain recombines TRBV6-5 with TRBJ2-4; D ambiguous. The CDR3 is 15 residues long. V was clipped by 6 bases and J by 1 base, with 13 bases between them. Germline values: CDR1 MNHEY, CDR2 SVGAGI. The CDR3 DNA reads as TGTGCCAGCAGCCCCTTGGCGACGGCCAAAAACATTCAGTACTTC. Protein product: CASSPLATAKNIQYF.

The V and J genes are TRBV20-1 and TRBJ2-3; TRBD1 matches at 7 bases. The germline gives CDR1 DFQATT, CDR2 SNEGSKA (reference sequence). J gave up 3 bases and V 5 bases, and 17 bases lay outside the gene matches. The CDR3 consists of 17 residues. The CDR3 coding sequence is TGCAGTGCTCAACCTGGGACAGCCTTTCGGTGGACAGATACGCAGTATTTT. Translated: CSAQPGTAFRWTDTQYF.

This clonotype was seen only a few times. The chain carries TRBV6-6 and TRBJ1-2; D unclear. V was pared by 11 bases and J by 4 bases, with 17 bases between. The length of the CDR3 is 13 residues. Germline V gene sequence: CDR1 MNHNY, CDR2 SVGAGI (reference sequence). The CDR3 sequence: CAVGLPGGYGYTF. As DNA, the CDR3 is TGTGCCGTAGGCCTCCCCGGAGGCTATGGCTACACCTTC.